The TCR beta chain described here comes from a study of early T cells in non-severe SARS-CoV-2 infection. About the research overall: The authors sequenced bulk RNA from unsorted whole blood, leaving chains unpaired.

MiXCR, run by TCRdb on the 5' RACE reads, gives a single entry per CDR3 protein. The sample has some 34,000 distinct CDR3 sequences, under 5.5% seen once; the top ten hold 7.5% to 10%. The V gene lost 0 bases and the J gene lost 2 bases, with 9 bases spanning the gap. Germline CDR1 SGHRS, CDR2 YFSETQ. This CDR3 has 15 residues. Study-wide findings and caveats: VDJdb-based matching was biased toward anti-spike CD8 responses and missed private and CD4 specificities.

This clonotype was seen many times. The antigen is undetermined. V usage is TRBV5-1 and J usage is TRBJ1-3; D is unclear. The sequence was collected from an adult who was a healthcare worker with PCR-confirmed SARS-CoV-2 infection or an uninfected control (not recorded which). The sequenced material came from whole blood. The CDR3 loop is CASSLATRPGNTIYF. DNA for the CDR3: TGCGCCAGCAGCTTGGCCACGAGGCCTGGAAACACCATATATTTT.